This T cell receptor beta chain was recorded in a study of a mutant IDH1 vaccine in newly diagnosed glioma. Study outcomes and limitations: The vaccine induced immune responses, and these occurred in roughly 93% of patients. Pseudoprogression appeared unlinked to shifts in leading peripheral T cell clonotypes.

Generated by immunoSEQ multiplex PCR, the TCRdb table keeps only in-frame clones and is missing some. The repertoire includes roughly 69,000 clones, around 86% of them detected once, and 1.5% to 2.5% sits in the top ten. CDR3 length: 13 residues. V was pared by 1 base and J by 4 bases, with 8 bases between. Per the germline V gene, CDR1 is SGHRS and CDR2 is YFSETQ. This clone was seen a single time. Its antigen remains unidentified. Noted time point: week 35, safety follow-up. Each vaccine dose was 300 ug of mutant IDH1 20-mer peptide, with topical imiquimod. Weeks 1, 3, 5, 7, 11, 15, 19 and 23 were when patients received their eight vaccinations. In every donor, the tumor was a new WHO grade 3 or 4 IDH1-mutant, ATRX-lost astrocytoma.

Sequenced material: PBMCs, taken from a glioma patient whose treatment included an IDH1 peptide vaccine. This TCR came from a man younger than 45 with glioma. The V gene is TRBV5-1, the J gene TRBJ1-2, with D perhaps matching TRBD1 (6 bases). DNA for the CDR3: TGCGCCAGCAGCTTGCAAGGGGGCTATGGCTACACCTTC. As protein: CASSLQGGYGYTF.